The 27 T cell receptor beta chains below come from one sample, sequenced in a study of blood T cells in healthy people across ages (dated by TCRdb to the mid-2010s). The library was generated by 5' RACE. These reads were obtained on an Illumina HiSeq 2500. A second 7 to 11 cycle PCR used a sample-barcoded 5' primer and a J-beta primer mix. TCRdb's own reprocessing of the public reads used fastp at Q25 and MiXCR and kept productive beta chains. Every entry covers one CDR3 protein and lists the most common genes and DNA from its rows. The sample has more than 1 million distinct CDR3 sequences on record, 40% to 45% of them singletons. The ten largest make up approximately 20% of the sample. Specimen: blood. The receptor source for this set is a woman aged 60 to 75 in good health.

This clonotype was detected only a few times. The chain links TRBV6-5 to TRBJ2-4; D is unclear. The J call may not be correct, given that the DNA end is closer to TRBJ2-7. Germline CDR1 and CDR2: MNHEY and SVGAGI. This CDR3 has 16 amino acids. Here the CDR3 DNA reads TGTGCCAGCAGTTACTCTTTTGGTAGGGTCTCAGGCGAGCAGTACTTC. This encodes CASSYSFGRVSGEQYF.

This clonotype came up a few times. V is TRBV2 and J is TRBJ2-7; D remains ambiguous. The germline gives CDR1 SNHLY, CDR2 FYNNEI. CDR3 length: 13 residues. V dropped 7 bases and J dropped 2 bases, with 12 bases sitting between them. CDR3 coding DNA: TGTGCCAGCATGCGAACGGCGGCCTACGAGCAGTACTTC. This codes for CASMRTAAYEQYF.

For this clonotype: At one of its ends the junction is not consistent with the germline gene, which may arise from a read error. The V call is TRBV20-1, the J call TRBJ2-3; D uncertain. CDR1 is DFQATT, CDR2 SNEGSKA, per germline (reference sequence). The CDR3 extends over 14 amino acids. The CDR3 nucleotides are TGCAGTGCTAGATCCGGCAGCCGCACATATACGCAGTATTTT. Residues: CSARSGSRTYTQYF.

Note on this clonotype: A much larger clone lies a single base off, so this may be a read error. This chain links TRBV20-1 with TRBJ2-3; TRBD2 matches at 10 bases. V gave up 0 bases and J gave up 4 bases; unmatched junction bases: 16. CDR3 length: 19 amino acids. Looked up from germline, CDR1 is DFQATT and CDR2 is SNEGSKA (reference sequence). CDR3 nucleotide sequence: TGCAGTGCTAGAGATTTTCGGGGAAGGACTAGCGGAGGCTCAGATACGCAGTATTTT. It specifies CSARDFRGRTSGGSDTQYF.

The gene calls are TRBV12-3 or TRBV12-4 and TRBJ2-4; D not resolved. Near its end, the DNA agrees better with TRBJ2-7, so the J call may be wrong. This CDR3 spans 12 amino acids. The CDR3, as DNA: TGTGCCAGCAGTGCTAGGGCCTACGAGCAGTACTTC. This sequence encodes CASSARAYEQYF.

Ten or more counts support this clonotype. The genes are TRBV25-1 and TRBJ2-4; 9 bases line up with TRBD1. Germline V lookup: CDR1 MGHDK, CDR2 SYGVNS. The CDR3 runs 15 residues. Trimming cost V 4 bases and J 4 bases; bases outside gene matches: 5. DNA of the CDR3: TGTGCCAGCAGTGGTTTCGGGACAGGGAAAAACATTCAGTACTTC. This translates into CASSGFGTGKNIQYF.

For the CDR3, the DNA is TGCGCCAGCAGCCCCCTCTCTTGGGGCACAGATACGCAGTATTTT. This translates into CASSPLSWGTDTQYF. The rearrangement uses TRBV4-1 and TRBJ2-3; unclear D gene. Trimming stripped 4 bases from V and 1 base from J, with 12 bases between. The CDR3 sequence is 15 residues long. The germline CDR1 and CDR2 sequences are MGHRA and YSYEKL.

The chain combines TRBV27 with TRBJ2-4; D possibly corresponds to TRBD2 (6 bases). Near its end, the DNA agrees better with TRBJ2-7, so the J call may be wrong. The CDR3 covers 16 residues. Germline assignment: CDR1 MNHEY and CDR2 SMNVEV (reference sequence). The CDR3 region is CASSFQTGTPLGEQYF. The CDR3 DNA reads TGTGCCAGCAGTTTCCAGACCGGGACTCCCCTGGGCGAGCAGTACTTC.

The rearrangement links TRBV4-1 to TRBJ2-1; 7 nucleotides agree with TRBD2. V shed 3 bases and J 3 bases; nucleotides not matched to a gene: 11. This CDR3 contains 17 residues. CDR1 and CDR2 (germline): MGHRA, YSYEKL. The DNA for the CDR3 is TGCGCCAGCAGCCACCGATGGGCGGGAGCCATCTACAATGAGCAGTTCTTC. It specifies CASSHRWAGAIYNEQFF.

This clonotype was seen only a few times. This chain joins TRBV11-1 and TRBJ2-3; 8 nucleotides match TRBD2. In germline, CDR1 is SGHAT, CDR2 FQDESV (reference sequence). CDR3 length equals 15 residues. V was pared by 5 bases and J by 1 base, with 5 bases of the junction left unmatched. CDR3 loop: CASSLGTRRTDTQYF. CDR3 sequence (DNA): TGTGCCAGCAGCCTTGGGACTAGACGCACAGATACGCAGTATTTT.

This clonotype was observed a few times. J is TRBJ2-5 and V is TRBV7-8, with D perhaps being TRBD1 or TRBD2 (5 bases each). Germline CDR1 and CDR2: SGHVS and FQNEAQ. The CDR3 has 15 amino acids. Trimming removed 4 bases from V and 4 bases from J, with 16 bases in between. The CDR3 nucleotides are TGTGCCAGCAGCTCTCCCGGGGCCCCTCCAGAGACCCAGTACTTC. It encodes CASSSPGAPPETQYF.

The chain is built from TRBV3-1 and TRBJ1-6; D is unclear. Germline V gives CDR1 LGHDT, CDR2 YNNKEL (reference sequence). The CDR3 runs to 14 residues. Trimming left V 1 base short and J 7 bases short, with 8 bases between. In DNA, the CDR3 is TGTGCCAGCAGCCAAGGAAGTAGGAATTCACCCCTCCACTTT. As protein: CASSQGSRNSPLHF.

This clonotype was detected only a few times. The chain has TRBV11-1 and TRBJ2-4; TRBD1 is a possible D gene (5 bases). CDR1 is SGHAT, CDR2 FQDESV, per germline (reference sequence). The CDR3 runs to 16 residues. V lost 2 bases and J lost 3, with 14 bases in between. The CDR3 DNA reads as TGTGCCAGCAGCTTAAAGGGGCAAGCCTACAAAAACATTCAGTACTTC. Protein: CASSLKGQAYKNIQYF.

This clonotype was picked up a small number of times. CDR3 sequence (DNA): TGCAGTGCTAGAGATCCGGGTCCGAGCTCCTACGAGCAGTACTTC. Amino acid sequence: CSARDPGPSSYEQYF. V usage is TRBV20-1 and J usage is TRBJ2-7; D gene unclear. The germline V gene has CDR1 DFQATT and CDR2 SNEGSKA (reference sequence). With 0 bases removed from V and 0 bases from J, the gap between germline ends came to 12 bases. This CDR3 spans 15 amino acids.

V gene TRBV7-9 combines with J gene TRBJ2-7, with TRBD1 matching 7 bases. The J segment lost 0 bases and the V segment lost 4 bases, leaving 9 bases of the junction unmatched. CDR3 length: 16 amino acids. From germline, CDR1 is SEHNR and CDR2 FQNEAQ (reference sequence). DNA for the CDR3: TGTGCCAGCAGCTCAACTCCCGGGACAGACTCCTACGAGCAGTACTTC. Translated: CASSSTPGTDSYEQYF.

The chain carries TRBV7-2 and TRBJ1-2; D remains unclear. The CDR3 extends over 13 amino acids. V shed 3 bases and J shed 4 bases, with 9 bases lying between them. The V gene's germline CDR1 is SGHTA and CDR2 FQGNSA. The CDR3 here is CASSLPLTYGYTF. CDR3 sequence (DNA): TGTGCCAGCAGCTTGCCGTTGACCTATGGCTACACCTTC.

This clonotype was counted between two and nine times. This sequence joins TRBV10-3 and TRBJ2-5, with no clear D. The germline V gene encodes CDR1 ENHRY and CDR2 SYGVKD. The V end lost 0 bases, the J end lost 11 bases, and 7 bases lay between the germline ends. CDR3 length: 11 residues. In DNA, the CDR3 is TGTGCCATCAGTGAGTCTTCGGAGCAGTACTTC. Protein product: CAISESSEQYF.

The chain employs TRBV27 and TRBJ1-5; possibly TRBD1 for D (5 bases). CDR3 size: 14 residues. The V end was cut by 4 bases, the J end by 3 bases, with 10 bases between. The germline gives CDR1 MNHEY, CDR2 SMNVEV (reference sequence). The CDR3 DNA sequence: TGTGCCAGCAGTTCTCGGGGGTACAATCAGCCCCAGCATTTT. It specifies CASSSRGYNQPQHF.

The count of this clonotype is one. The CDR3 nucleotides read TGCAGCGTTGTTGTGGGGGGCAATGAGCAGTACTTC. The encoded protein is CSVVVGGNEQYF. This chain joins TRBV29-1 and TRBJ2-1; the D gene could be TRBD1 or TRBD2 (6 bases each). The J call is uncertain, as TRBJ2-7 better fits the DNA end. Germline V CDR1 and CDR2: SQVTM, ANQGSEA. This CDR3 contains 12 residues.

The V call is TRBV6-1, the J call TRBJ1-1; TRBD1 matches at 10 bases. CDR3 length equals 13 residues. Germline V gene data show CDR1 as MNHNS and CDR2 as SASEGT. J was trimmed by 10 bases and V by 6 bases; bases with no gene match: 8. The CDR3 is CASSRDRGLVAFF. The CDR3 DNA reads TGTGCCAGCAGCCGGGACAGGGGACTAGTAGCTTTCTTT.

The chain links TRBV27 to TRBJ2-5; 8 nucleotides agree with TRBD1. Looked up from germline, CDR1 is MNHEY and CDR2 is SMNVEV (reference sequence). CDR3 length equals 17 residues. The ends lost 6 bases at V and 1 base at J; junction bases unmatched: 13. The CDR3: CASRPYGGQGAQETQYF. Written as DNA, the CDR3 is TGTGCCAGCAGACCCTACGGTGGACAGGGAGCCCAAGAGACCCAGTACTTC.

A few counts support this clonotype. J is TRBJ2-3 and V is TRBV5-1, with 10 bases lining up with TRBD1. V lost 3 bases and J lost 4; bases outside the gene matches: 5. The CDR3 contains 15 residues. Looked up from germline, CDR1 is SGHRS and CDR2 is YFSETQ. In nucleotides, the CDR3 is TGCGCCAGCAGCTGGGGACAGGGGACCTCAGATACGCAGTATTTT. As protein: CASSWGQGTSDTQYF. Full variable domain (outside the CDR3, taken from reference TRBV5-1 and TRBJ2-3): KAGVTQTPRYLIKTRGQQVTLSCSPISGHRSVSWYQQTPGQGLQFLFEYFSETQRNKGNFPGRFSGRQFSNSRSEMNVSTLELGDSALYLCASSWGQGTSDTQYFGPGTRLTVL.

The chain combines TRBV20-1 with TRBJ2-1; 10 bases agree with TRBD2. This CDR3 is 14 amino acids long. CDR1 is DFQATT and CDR2 is SNEGSKA in the germline V gene (reference sequence). CDR3 in amino acids: CGVPGLATYNEQFF. The CDR3, as DNA: TGCGGTGTCCCGGGACTAGCGACATACAATGAGCAGTTCTTC.

In this sample, this clonotype turned up a few times. The chain uses TRBV27 and TRBJ2-7; D possibly corresponds to TRBD1 (5 bases). V lost 4 bases and J lost 0, with 16 bases in between. CDR3 length: 16 residues. CDR1 MNHEY and CDR2 SMNVEV come from the germline V gene (reference sequence). The CDR3: CASSSQGRLSSYEQYF. CDR3 bases: TGTGCCAGCAGTTCGCAGGGCCGATTGAGCTCCTACGAGCAGTACTTC.

The chain joins TRBV5-1 to TRBJ2-1, with 11 bases fitting TRBD2. Per the germline V gene, CDR1 is SGHRS and CDR2 is YFSETQ. V shed 0 bases and J 4 bases; nucleotides not matched to a gene: 6. This CDR3 is built from 17 residues. In DNA form, the CDR3 reads TGCGCCAGCAGCTTGGTCGAGATAGCGGGAGGGTACAATGAGCAGTTCTTC. Translated: CASSLVEIAGGYNEQFF.

This CDR3 reads CATPVGKTNYEQYF. The CDR3 DNA reads as TGCGCCACCCCGGTAGGGAAGACGAACTACGAGCAGTACTTC. J is TRBJ2-7 and V is TRBV10-1; no definite D call. Germline V lookup: CDR1 WNHNN, CDR2 SYGVQD (reference sequence). V was pared by 10 bases and J by 3 bases, with 19 bases between. CDR3 length: 14 residues.

The V and J genes are TRBV24-1 and TRBJ2-7; 8 nucleotides align to TRBD1. The CDR3 runs to 14 residues. The trim removed 7 bases at V and 6 bases at J, leaving 10 bases unmatched. The germline V gene has CDR1 KGHDR and CDR2 SFDVKD. The CDR3 reads CATRADRVVLEQYF. CDR3 DNA: TGTGCCACCAGAGCGGACAGGGTGGTGCTCGAGCAGTACTTC.